This T cell receptor (beta chain) was identified in a study of control samples from healthy donors and cancer patients. The CDR3 extends over 14 amino acids. The V gene lost 3 bases and the J gene lost 5 bases, with 13 bases spanning the gap. In germline, CDR1 is SNHLY, CDR2 FYNNEI. Clones were sequenced by immunoSEQ multiplex PCR, and TCRdb holds only the in-frame ones, with some missing. The sample holds about 140,000 clones, 80% to 90% seen once. This TCR derives from a young man in good health. The chain links TRBV2 to TRBJ2-5, with D possibly TRBD1 on 6 matching bases. Sequenced: blood. CDR3 DNA sequence: TGTGCCAGCAGTGACGTACAGGGCTGGGAGACCCAGTACTTC. Encoded protein: CASSDVQGWETQYF.